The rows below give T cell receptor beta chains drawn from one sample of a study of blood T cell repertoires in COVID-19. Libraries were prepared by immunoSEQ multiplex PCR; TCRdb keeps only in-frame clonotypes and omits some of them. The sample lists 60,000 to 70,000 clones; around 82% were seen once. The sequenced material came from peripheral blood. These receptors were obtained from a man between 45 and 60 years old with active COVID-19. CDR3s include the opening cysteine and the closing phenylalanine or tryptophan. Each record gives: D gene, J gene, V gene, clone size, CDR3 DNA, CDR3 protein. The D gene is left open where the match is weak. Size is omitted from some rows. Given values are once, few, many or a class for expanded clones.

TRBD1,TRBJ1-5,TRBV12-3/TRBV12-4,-,TGTGCCAGCAGTTTGACAGGGGGTCAGCCCCAGCATTTT,CASSLTGGQPQHF
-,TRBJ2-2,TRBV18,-,TGTGCCAGCTCACCACCGAACGCGGAGAACACCGGGGAGCTGTTTTTT,CASSPPNAENTGELFF
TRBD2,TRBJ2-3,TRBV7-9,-,TGTGCCAGCAGCTTAGCCCTAGCGGGAGCGGGAACAGATACGCAGTATTTT,CASSLALAGAGTDTQYF
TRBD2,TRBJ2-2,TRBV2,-,TGTGCCAGCAGACATACGGGAACTAGCGGACAAGCTAAGAACACCGGGGAGCTGTTTTTT,CASRHTGTSGQAKNTGELFF
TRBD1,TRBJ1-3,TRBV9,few,TGTGCCACCGCCCGATCAGGGGGCCCAGGAAACACCATATATTTT,CATARSGGPGNTIYF
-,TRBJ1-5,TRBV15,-,TGTGCCACCAGCAGAGCCGTAGGGGATCAGCCCCAGCATTTT,CATSRAVGDQPQHF
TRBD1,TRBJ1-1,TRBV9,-,TGTGCCAGCAGCGCCTGGGACAGGGTCACTGAAGCTTTCTTT,CASSAWDRVTEAFF
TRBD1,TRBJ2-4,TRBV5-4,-,TGTGCCAGCAGCTCTGTAGAGGGGGCGCGAGCCAAAAACATTCAGTACTTC,CASSSVEGARAKNIQYF
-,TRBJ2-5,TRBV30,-,TGTGCCTGGAGAGGGGGCGGGGGGCTCCAAGAGACCCAGTACTTC,CAWRGGGGLQETQYF
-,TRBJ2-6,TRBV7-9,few,TGTGCCAGCAGCTTAGGGGGCGGTACTGCTGGGGCCAACGTCCTGACTTTC,CASSLGGGTAGANVLTF
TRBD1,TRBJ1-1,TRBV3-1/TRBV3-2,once,TGTGCCAGCAGTCAGGGGGCTTCGGGGGACACTGAAGCTTTCTTT,CASSQGASGDTEAFF
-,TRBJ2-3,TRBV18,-,TGTGCCAGCTCACCGCAGGGTCGGGGCACAGATACGCAGTATTTT,CASSPQGRGTDTQYF
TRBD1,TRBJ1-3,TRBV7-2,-,TGTGCCAGCAGCTACTACAGGGGGACTGGAAACACCATATATTTT,CASSYYRGTGNTIYF
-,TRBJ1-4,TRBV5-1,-,TGCGCCAGCAGGCCGGGGGGATTTGGGACAACTAATGAAAAACTGTTTTTT,CASRPGGFGTTNEKLFF
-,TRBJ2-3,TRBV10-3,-,TGTGCCATCAGGCTTAGTAGCACAGATACGCAGTATTTT,CAIRLSSTDTQYF
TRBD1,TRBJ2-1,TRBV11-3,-,TGTGCCAGCAGCCTCGGACAGGGGAATGAGCAGTTCTTC,CASSLGQGNEQFF
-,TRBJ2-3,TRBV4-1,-,TGCGCCAGCAGCCAAACAGGGGATACGCAGTATTTT,CASSQTGDTQYF
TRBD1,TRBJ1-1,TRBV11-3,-,TGTGCCAGCAGTCACAGGGGGTTGAACACTGAAGCTTTCTTT,CASSHRGLNTEAFF
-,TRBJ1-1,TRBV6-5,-,TGTGCCAGCAGTTATCCCGGCGGCACTGAAGCTTTCTTT,CASSYPGGTEAFF